The sequence of this TCR beta chain was determined in a study of blood T cell repertoires in COVID-19. V lost 2 bases, J lost 2 bases, and 12 bases lay in between. The CDR3 is 15 residues long. The germline gives CDR1 KGHSH, CDR2 LQKENI. As processed by the authors: Amplification of reference gene primers provided the estimated nucleated cell counts. TCRdb's table, derived via immunoSEQ multiplex PCR, lists solely in-frame clones and lacks some. D and trimming come from the DNA, and the V and J calls and clone size come from that table. The repertoire has roughly 120,000 clones, around 78% of them found once; the top ten carry approximately 2.4%.

This chain joins TRBV18 and TRBJ1-2; weak D call: TRBD1 (6 bases). The sequenced sample consisted of peripheral blood. The TCR was taken from a man between 65 and 85 years old with acute or convalescent COVID-19. The CDR3 DNA reads TGTGCCAGCTCACCAGACAGGATTAAGAACTATGGCTACACCTTC. This sequence encodes CASSPDRIKNYGYTF.